This T cell receptor (beta chain) appears in the sequencing data of a study of OX40 agonist ivuxolimab in advanced cancers. Turning to the study itself: In this cohort, patients received ivuxolimab, an agonistic anti-OX40 (CD134) antibody. Eligibility admitted prior anti-PD-1, anti-PD-L1 or anti-CTLA-4 therapy; around 42% had some. Each patient was given ivuxolimab into a vein every 2 weeks, at 0.01 to 10 mg/kg.

Generated by immunoSEQ multiplex PCR, the TCRdb table keeps only in-frame clones and is missing some. Of tens of thousands of clones in the sample, around 80% were seen once. CDR3 size: 13 residues. Germline V lookup: CDR1 MNHNS, CDR2 SASEGT. V lost 6 bases and J 1 base, leaving 8 bases between the germline ends. The V gene is TRBV6-1, the J gene TRBJ2-3, with unresolved D. This TCR was recovered from an adult with an advanced solid tumor such as melanoma, head and neck, liver or kidney cancer. Sequenced material: CD4+ or CD8+ T cells sorted from blood, taken in a trial of the OX40 agonist ivuxolimab. The CDR3 bases are TGTGCCAGCAGCCCGATACGCACAGATACGCAGTATTTT. Encoded protein: CASSPIRTDTQYF.